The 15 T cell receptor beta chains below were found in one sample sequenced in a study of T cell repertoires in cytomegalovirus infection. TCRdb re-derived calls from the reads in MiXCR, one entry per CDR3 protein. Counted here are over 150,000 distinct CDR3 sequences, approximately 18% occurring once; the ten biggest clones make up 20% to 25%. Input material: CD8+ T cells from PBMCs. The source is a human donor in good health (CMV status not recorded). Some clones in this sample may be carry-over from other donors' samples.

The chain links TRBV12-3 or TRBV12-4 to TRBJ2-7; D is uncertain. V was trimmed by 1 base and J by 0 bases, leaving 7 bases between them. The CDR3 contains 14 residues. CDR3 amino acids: CASSLGSTSYEQYF. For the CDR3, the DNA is TGTGCCAGCAGTTTAGGCTCCACCTCCTACGAGCAGTACTTC.

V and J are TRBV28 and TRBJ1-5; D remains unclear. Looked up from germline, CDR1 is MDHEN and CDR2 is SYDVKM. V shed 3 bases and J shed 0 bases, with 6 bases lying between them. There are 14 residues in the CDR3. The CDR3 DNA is TGTGCCAGCAGTTTTACGGATAGCAATCAGCCCCAGCATTTT. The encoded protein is CASSFTDSNQPQHF.

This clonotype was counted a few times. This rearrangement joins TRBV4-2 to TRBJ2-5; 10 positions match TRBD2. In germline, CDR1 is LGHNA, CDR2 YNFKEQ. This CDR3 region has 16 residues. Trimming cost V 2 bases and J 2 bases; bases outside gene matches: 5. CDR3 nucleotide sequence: TGTGCCAGCAGCCAACCTCTAGCGGGGGATCAAGAGACCCAGTACTTC. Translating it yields CASSQPLAGDQETQYF.

The CDR3: CSAVSGQAYEQYF. In DNA form, the CDR3 reads TGCAGTGCTGTGTCTGGGCAGGCCTACGAGCAGTACTTC. This chain connects TRBV20-1 to TRBJ2-7; the D is unclear. Germline V gene data show CDR1 as DFQATT and CDR2 as SNEGSKA (reference sequence). This CDR3 is 13 amino acids long. Deletions cut 5 bases from V and 2 bases from J, with 13 bases between.

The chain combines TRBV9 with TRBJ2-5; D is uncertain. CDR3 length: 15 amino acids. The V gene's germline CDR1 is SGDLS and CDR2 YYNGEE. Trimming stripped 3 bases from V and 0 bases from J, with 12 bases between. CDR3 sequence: CASSEVPSYQETQYF. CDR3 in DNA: TGTGCCAGCAGCGAGGTACCCTCGTACCAAGAGACCCAGTACTTC.

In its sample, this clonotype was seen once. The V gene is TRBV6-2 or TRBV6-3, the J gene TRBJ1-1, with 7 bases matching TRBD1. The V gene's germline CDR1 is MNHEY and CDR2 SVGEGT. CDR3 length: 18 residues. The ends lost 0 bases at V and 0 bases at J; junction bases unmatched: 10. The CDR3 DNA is TGTGCCAGCAGTTACTCGAAAGGTCAGGGGGAGGTGAACACTGAAGCTTTCTTT. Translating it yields CASSYSKGQGEVNTEAFF.

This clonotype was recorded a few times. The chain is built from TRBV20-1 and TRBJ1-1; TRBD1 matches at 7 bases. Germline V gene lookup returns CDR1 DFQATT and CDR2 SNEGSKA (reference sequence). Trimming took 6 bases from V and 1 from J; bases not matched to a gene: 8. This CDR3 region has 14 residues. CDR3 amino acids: CSAPRGGSNTEAFF. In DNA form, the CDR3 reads TGCAGTGCCCCACGAGGGGGCTCGAACACTGAAGCTTTCTTT.

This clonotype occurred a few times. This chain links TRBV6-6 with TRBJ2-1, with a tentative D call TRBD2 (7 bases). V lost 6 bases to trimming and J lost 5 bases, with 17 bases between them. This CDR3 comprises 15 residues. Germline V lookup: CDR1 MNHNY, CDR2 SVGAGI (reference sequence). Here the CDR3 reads CASSSGGGRDNEQFF. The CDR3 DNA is TGTGCCAGCAGCTCAGGCGGGGGCCGGGACAATGAGCAGTTCTTC.

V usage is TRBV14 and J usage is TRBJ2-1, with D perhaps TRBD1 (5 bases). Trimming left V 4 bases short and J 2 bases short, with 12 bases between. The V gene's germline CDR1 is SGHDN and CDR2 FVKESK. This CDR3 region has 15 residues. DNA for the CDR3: TGTGCCAGCAGCCCAAGGTACAGGACCTACAATGAGCAGTTCTTC. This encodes CASSPRYRTYNEQFF.

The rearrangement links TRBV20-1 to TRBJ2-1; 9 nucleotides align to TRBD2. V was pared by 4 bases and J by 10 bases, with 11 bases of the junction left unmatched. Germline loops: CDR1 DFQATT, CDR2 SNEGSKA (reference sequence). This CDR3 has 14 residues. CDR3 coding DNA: TGCAGTGCTACACCGGGACTAGCCCTTAGGGAGCAGTTCTTC. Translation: CSATPGLALREQFF.

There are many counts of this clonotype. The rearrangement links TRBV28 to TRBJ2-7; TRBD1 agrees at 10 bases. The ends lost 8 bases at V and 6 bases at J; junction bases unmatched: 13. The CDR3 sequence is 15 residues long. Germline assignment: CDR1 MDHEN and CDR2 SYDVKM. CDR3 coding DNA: TGTGCCAGCGATATATCGGGACAGGGGATTTCCGAGCAGTACTTC. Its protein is CASDISGQGISEQYF.

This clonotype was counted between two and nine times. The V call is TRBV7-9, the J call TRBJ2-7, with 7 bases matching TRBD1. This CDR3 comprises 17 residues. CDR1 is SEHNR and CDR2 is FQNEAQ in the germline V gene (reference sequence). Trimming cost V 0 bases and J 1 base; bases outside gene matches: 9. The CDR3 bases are TGTGCCAGCAGCTTAGCAGGTGACAGGGATTCTTCCTACGAGCAGTACTTC. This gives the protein CASSLAGDRDSSYEQYF.

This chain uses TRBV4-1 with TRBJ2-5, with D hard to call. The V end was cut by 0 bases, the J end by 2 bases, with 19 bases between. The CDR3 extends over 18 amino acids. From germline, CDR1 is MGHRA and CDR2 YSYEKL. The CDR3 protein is CASSQDPIWERAQETQYF. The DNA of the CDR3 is TGCGCCAGCAGCCAAGATCCGATTTGGGAAAGGGCACAAGAGACCCAGTACTTC.

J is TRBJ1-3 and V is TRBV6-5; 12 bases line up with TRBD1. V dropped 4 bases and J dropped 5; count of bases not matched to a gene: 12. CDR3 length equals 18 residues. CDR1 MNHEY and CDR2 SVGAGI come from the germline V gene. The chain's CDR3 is CASSFPNRDRGRRNTIYF. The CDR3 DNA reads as TGTGCCAGCAGTTTCCCGAACCGGGACAGGGGGCGCAGAAACACCATATATTTT.

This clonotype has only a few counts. CDR3 in amino acids: CATGGPGVPEAFF. The CDR3 bases are TGTGCCACCGGGGGCCCGGGGGTCCCTGAAGCTTTCTTT. The J gene is TRBJ1-1, the V gene TRBV28; TRBD1 might be the D (6 bases). This CDR3 has 13 amino acids. CDR1 and CDR2 (germline): MDHEN, SYDVKM. V was cut by 10 bases and J by 6 bases, with 18 bases left in between.